This T cell receptor beta chain was obtained from a study of patients and donors after allogeneic stem cell transplantation (dated by TCRdb to about 2020). The CDR3 runs 14 amino acids, cysteine and phenylalanine included. The only DNA kept is the CDR3, 42 bases in frame from the first base. CDR1 SGHAT and CDR2 FQNNGV were looked up in the germline V gene. Between the V and J ends, shortened by 4 bases and 1 base respectively, the junction contains 11 bases. A remark on this clonotype: The clone's antigen remains unknown. The input lacks base qualities; no much larger clone sits a single base away.

The library was produced with RT-PCR. Sequenced on a NextSeq 550. TCRdb handled the public reads itself, with Q25 trimming in fastp and clone calling in MiXCR, and kept productive beta chains. Identical CDR3 proteins give one entry, which carries the most common genes and DNA. The sample has approximately 200,000 distinct CDR3 sequences on record, 38% of them singletons. 11% of the sample is in the top ten clones. The clonotype was recovered from a human donor who was either an allogeneic HSCT recipient or a stem cell or donor lymphocyte infusion donor (not recorded which). It is not recorded whose cells these are; they may come from a transplant donor. Sequencing was carried out using blood, either unsorted or a sorted T cell fraction (not recorded which). The receptor chain draws on TRBV11-2 and TRBJ2-7, with the D gene uncertain. The sequenced DNA: TGTGCCAGCAGCTCGGACCTAACTTCCTACGAGCAGTACTTC. Translated, it reads CASSSDLTSYEQYF. The entire variable domain, with the stretches around the CDR3 drawn from the reference TRBV11-2 and TRBJ2-7 proteins, is EAGVAQSPRYKIIEKRQSVAFWCNPISGHATLYWYQQILGQGPKLLIQFQNNGVVDDSQLPKDRFSAERLKGVDSTLKIQPAKLEDSAVYLCASSSDLTSYEQYFGPGTRLTVT.